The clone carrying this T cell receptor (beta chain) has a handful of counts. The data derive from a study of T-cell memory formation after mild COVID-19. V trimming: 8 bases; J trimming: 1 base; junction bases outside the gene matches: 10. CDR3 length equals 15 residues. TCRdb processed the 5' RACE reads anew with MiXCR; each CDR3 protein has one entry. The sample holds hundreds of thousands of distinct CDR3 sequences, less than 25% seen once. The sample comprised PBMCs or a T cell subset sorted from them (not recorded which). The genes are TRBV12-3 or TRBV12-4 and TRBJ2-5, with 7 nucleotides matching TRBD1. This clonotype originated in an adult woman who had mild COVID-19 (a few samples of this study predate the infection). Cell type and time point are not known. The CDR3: CASGVTGASQETQYF. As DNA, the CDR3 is TGTGCCAGCGGGGTAACAGGGGCCAGCCAAGAGACCCAGTACTTC.